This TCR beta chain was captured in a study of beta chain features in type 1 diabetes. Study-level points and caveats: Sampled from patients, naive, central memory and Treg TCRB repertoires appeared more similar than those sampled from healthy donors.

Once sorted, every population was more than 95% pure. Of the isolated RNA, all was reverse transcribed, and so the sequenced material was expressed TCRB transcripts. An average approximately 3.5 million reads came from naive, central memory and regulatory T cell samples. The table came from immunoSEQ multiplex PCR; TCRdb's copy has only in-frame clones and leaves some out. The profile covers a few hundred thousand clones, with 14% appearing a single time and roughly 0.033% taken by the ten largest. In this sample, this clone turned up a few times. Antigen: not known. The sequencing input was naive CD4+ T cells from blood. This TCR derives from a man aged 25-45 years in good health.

In nucleotides, the CDR3 is TGTGCCAGCACCTCACAGGGAGGCAACACTGAAGCTTTCTTT. This codes for CASTSQGGNTEAFF. V is TRBV2 and J is TRBJ1-1; possibly TRBD1 for D (6 bases). In germline, CDR1 is SNHLY, CDR2 FYNNEI. The CDR3 has 14 amino acids. The V gene lost 7 bases and the J gene lost 2 bases, with 14 bases spanning the gap.